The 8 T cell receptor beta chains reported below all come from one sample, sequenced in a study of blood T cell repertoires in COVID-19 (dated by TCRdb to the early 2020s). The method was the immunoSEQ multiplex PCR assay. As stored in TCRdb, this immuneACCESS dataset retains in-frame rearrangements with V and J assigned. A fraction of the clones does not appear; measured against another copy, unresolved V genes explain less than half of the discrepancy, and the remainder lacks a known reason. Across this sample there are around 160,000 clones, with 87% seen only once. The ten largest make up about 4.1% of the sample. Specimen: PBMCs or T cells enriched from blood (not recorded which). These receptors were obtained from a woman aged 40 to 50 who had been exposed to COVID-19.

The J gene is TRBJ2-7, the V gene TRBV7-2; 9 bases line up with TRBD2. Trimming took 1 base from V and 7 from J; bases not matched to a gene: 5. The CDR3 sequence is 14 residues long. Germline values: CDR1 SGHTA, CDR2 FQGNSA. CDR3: CASSLVAGVREQYF. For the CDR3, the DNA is TGTGCCAGCAGCTTAGTAGCGGGGGTGAGGGAGCAGTACTTC.

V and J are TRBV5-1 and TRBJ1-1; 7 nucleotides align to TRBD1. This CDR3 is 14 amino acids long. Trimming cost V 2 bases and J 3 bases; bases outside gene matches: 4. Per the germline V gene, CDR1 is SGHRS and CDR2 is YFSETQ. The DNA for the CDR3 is TGCGCCAGCAGCTTCGGGGACAGTGACACTGAAGCTTTCTTT. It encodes CASSFGDSDTEAFF. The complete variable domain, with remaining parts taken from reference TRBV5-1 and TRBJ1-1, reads KAGVTQTPRYLIKTRGQQVTLSCSPISGHRSVSWYQQTPGQGLQFLFEYFSETQRNKGNFPGRFSGRQFSNSRSEMNVSTLELGDSALYLCASSFGDSDTEAFFGQGTRLTVV.

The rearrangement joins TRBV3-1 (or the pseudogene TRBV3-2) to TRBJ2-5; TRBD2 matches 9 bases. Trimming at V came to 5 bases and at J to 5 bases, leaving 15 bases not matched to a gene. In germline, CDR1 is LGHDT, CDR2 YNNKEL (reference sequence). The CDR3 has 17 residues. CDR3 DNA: TGTGCCAGCAGCTCCCGGTGGCTAGCGGGAATGGGGGAGACCCAGTACTTC. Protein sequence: CASSSRWLAGMGETQYF.

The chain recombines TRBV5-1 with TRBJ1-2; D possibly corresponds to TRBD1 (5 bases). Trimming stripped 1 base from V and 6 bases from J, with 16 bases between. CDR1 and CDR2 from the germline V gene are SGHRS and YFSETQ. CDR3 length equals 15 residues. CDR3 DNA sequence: TGCGCCAGCAGCTTGTCAAGGGGCTTGATGGATGGCTACACCTTC. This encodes CASSLSRGLMDGYTF.

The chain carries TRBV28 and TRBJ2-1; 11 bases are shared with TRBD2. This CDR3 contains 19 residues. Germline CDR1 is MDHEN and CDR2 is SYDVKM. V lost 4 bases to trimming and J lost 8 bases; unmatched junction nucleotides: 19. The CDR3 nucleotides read TGTGCCAGCAGTTCCGGAGGACTAGCGGGTATAACCCCGTGGGATGAGCAGTTCTTC. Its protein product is CASSSGGLAGITPWDEQFF.

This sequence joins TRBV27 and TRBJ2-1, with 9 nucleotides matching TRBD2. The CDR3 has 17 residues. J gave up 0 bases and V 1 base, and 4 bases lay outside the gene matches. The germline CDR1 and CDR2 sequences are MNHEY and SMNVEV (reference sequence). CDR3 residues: CASSLLLAGSSYNEQFF. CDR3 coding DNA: TGTGCCAGCAGTTTATTGCTAGCGGGGAGCTCCTACAATGAGCAGTTCTTC.

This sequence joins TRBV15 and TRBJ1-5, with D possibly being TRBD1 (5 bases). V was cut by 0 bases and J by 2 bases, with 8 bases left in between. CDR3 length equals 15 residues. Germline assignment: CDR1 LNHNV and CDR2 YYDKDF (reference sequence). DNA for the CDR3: TGTGCCACCAGCAGAGATGTACAGGGCAATCAGCCCCAGCATTTT. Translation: CATSRDVQGNQPQHF.

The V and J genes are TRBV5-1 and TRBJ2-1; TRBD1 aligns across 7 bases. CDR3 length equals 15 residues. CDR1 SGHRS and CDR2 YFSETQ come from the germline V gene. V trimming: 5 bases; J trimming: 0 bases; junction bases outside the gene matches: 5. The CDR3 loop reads CASSPGGFSYNEQFF. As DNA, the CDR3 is TGCGCCAGCAGTCCAGGGGGATTCTCCTACAATGAGCAGTTCTTC.